This TCR beta chain was identified during a study of blood T cells in healthy people across ages. Trimming stripped 3 bases from V and 4 bases from J, with 16 bases between. The CDR3 length is 15 residues. Germline V gene data show CDR1 as SGHRS and CDR2 as YFSETQ. A J-beta primer mix and a sample-barcoded 5' primer were used in a second PCR of about 7 to 12 cycles. TCRdb re-called the 5' RACE reads through MiXCR, storing one row per CDR3 protein. The repertoire has hundreds of thousands of distinct CDR3 sequences, 45% to 65% of them found once; the top ten carry over 35%. The table lists this clonotype with a few counts.

The sample consisted of blood. The sequence came from a man in his fifties or sixties in good health. The V gene is TRBV5-1, the J gene TRBJ2-5; D may be TRBD1 (6 bases). The CDR3 loop is CASSSSTGIGETQYF. As DNA, the CDR3 is TGCGCCAGCAGCTCCTCGACAGGCATCGGAGAGACCCAGTACTTC. The whole variable domain, remainder taken from reference TRBV5-1 and TRBJ2-5, is KAGVTQTPRYLIKTRGQQVTLSCSPISGHRSVSWYQQTPGQGLQFLFEYFSETQRNKGNFPGRFSGRQFSNSRSEMNVSTLELGDSALYLCASSSSTGIGETQYFGPGTRLLVL.